These T cell receptor beta chains were read from a single sample in a study of cytomegalovirus exposure and HLA in healthy donors. TCRdb's table, derived via immunoSEQ multiplex PCR, lists solely in-frame clones and lacks some. Found here are fewer than 200,000 clones, under 80% of them singletons; the top ten hold roughly 2%. The sequenced sample consisted of PBMCs. The receptors come from a female donor in good health and CMV-seronegative. Both conserved end residues are part of each CDR3. The order of the fields is CDR3 protein, CDR3 DNA, clone size, J gene, V gene, D gene. D genes are given only for firm matches. Clone sizes are given selectively: once, few, many, or a class where the clone is expanded.

CASSDKTGTNEKLFF | TGCGCCAGCAGCGATAAGACGGGAACTAATGAAAAACTGTTTTTT | - | TRBJ1-4 | TRBV5-1 | -
CASSLGQPNYGYTF | TGCGCCAGCAGCTTGGGACAGCCTAACTATGGCTACACCTTC | - | TRBJ1-2 | TRBV5-1 | -
CASSLGSGRNTEAFF | TGTGCCAGTAGTCTGGGGTCGGGAAGGAACACTGAAGCTTTCTTT | - | TRBJ1-1 | TRBV19 | -
CASSQTSASYNEQFF | TGTGCCAGCAGCCAGACTAGCGCGTCCTACAATGAGCAGTTCTTC | once | TRBJ2-1 | TRBV7-7 | TRBD2
CASSLLAIAYEQYF | TGTGCCAGCAGCTTACTAGCGATTGCCTACGAGCAGTACTTC | - | TRBJ2-7 | TRBV13 | -
CASSQDRETQYF | TGCGCCAGCAGCCAAGATCGGGAGACCCAGTACTTC | - | TRBJ2-5 | TRBV4-1 | -
CASSVSGRAIYNEQFF | TGTGCCAGCAGCGTAAGCGGGAGGGCCATCTACAATGAGCAGTTCTTC | - | TRBJ2-1 | TRBV9 | TRBD2
CASSVTTKAQDGYTF | TGTGCCAGCAGCGTAACGACTAAGGCTCAGGATGGCTACACCTTC | once | TRBJ1-2 | TRBV5-4 | -
CAWTGGQFYGYTF | TGTGCCTGGACCGGGGGACAGTTCTATGGCTACACCTTC | - | TRBJ1-2 | TRBV30 | TRBD1
CASSQTGGGGANVLTF | TGTGCCAGCAGCCAAACAGGGGGTGGCGGGGCCAACGTCCTGACTTTC | - | TRBJ2-6 | TRBV5-5 | TRBD1
CASSTLRGSGTDTQYF | TGTGCCAGCAGCACCCTGAGGGGGAGCGGCACAGATACGCAGTATTTT | once | TRBJ2-3 | TRBV7-9 | -
CASSYSENPGELFF | TGTGCCAGCAGTTACTCGGAGAATCCCGGGGAGCTGTTTTTT | - | TRBJ2-2 | TRBV6-6 | -
CASTLPLAAQETQYF | TGCGCCAGCACACTGCCCCTAGCGGCACAAGAGACCCAGTACTTC | once | TRBJ2-5 | TRBV5-1 | TRBD2
CAWRGDRGSEAFF | TGTGCCTGGAGAGGGGACAGGGGATCCGAAGCTTTCTTT | - | TRBJ1-1 | TRBV30 | TRBD1
CASKRAGGQPQHF | TGTGCCAGTAAAAGGGCAGGAGGTCAGCCCCAGCATTTT | - | TRBJ1-5 | TRBV19 | -
CSVEADRGPHYSKLFF | TGCAGCGTTGAAGCTGACAGGGGGCCTCATTATAGTAAACTGTTTTTT | - | TRBJ1-4 | TRBV29-1 | TRBD1
CASRVLAGGTVGDTQYF | TGTGCCAGCAGGGTACTAGCGGGGGGCACGGTCGGGGATACGCAGTATTTT | few | TRBJ2-3 | TRBV2 | TRBD2
CASSPTPDSRSGANVLTF | TGTGCCAGCAGCCCAACGCCGGACAGTCGCTCTGGGGCCAACGTCCTGACTTTC | - | TRBJ2-6 | TRBV5-6 | -
CSVESGGSFYNEQFF | TGCAGCGTTGAATCCGGAGGGAGCTTCTACAATGAGCAGTTCTTC | - | TRBJ2-1 | TRBV29-1 | -
CASSYRGCANYGYTF | TGTGCCAGCAGCTATAGGGGATGTGCTAACTATGGCTACACCTTC | - | TRBJ1-2 | TRBV7-6 | -
CASSQRITFSGNTIYF | TGTGCCAGCAGCCAACGTATCACATTCTCTGGAAACACCATATATTTT | - | TRBJ1-3 | TRBV14 | -
CASSLTSGDEQYF | TGCGCCAGCAGCCTGACTAGCGGGGACGAGCAGTACTTC | few | TRBJ2-7 | TRBV5-1 | TRBD2
CASSPQSGRRGTDTQYF | TGTGCCAGCTCACCACAATCAGGGCGGAGAGGCACAGATACGCAGTATTTT | - | TRBJ2-3 | TRBV18 | -
CASSASGSMNEQFF | TGTGCCAGCAGCGCAAGCGGGAGCATGAATGAGCAGTTCTTC | - | TRBJ2-1 | TRBV6-5 | TRBD2